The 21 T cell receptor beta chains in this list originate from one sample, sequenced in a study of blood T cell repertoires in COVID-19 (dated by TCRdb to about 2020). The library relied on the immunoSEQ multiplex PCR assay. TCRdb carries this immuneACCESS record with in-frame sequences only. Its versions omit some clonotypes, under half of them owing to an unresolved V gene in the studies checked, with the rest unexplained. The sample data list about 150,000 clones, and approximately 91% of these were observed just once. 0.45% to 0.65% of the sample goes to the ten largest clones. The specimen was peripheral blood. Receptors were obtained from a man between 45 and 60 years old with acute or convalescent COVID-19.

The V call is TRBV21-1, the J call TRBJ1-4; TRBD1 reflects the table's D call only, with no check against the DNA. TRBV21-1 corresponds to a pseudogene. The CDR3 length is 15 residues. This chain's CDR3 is CASRMAVATNEKLFF. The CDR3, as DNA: TGTGCCAGCAGGATGGCAGTTGCAACTAATGAAAAACTGTTTTTT.

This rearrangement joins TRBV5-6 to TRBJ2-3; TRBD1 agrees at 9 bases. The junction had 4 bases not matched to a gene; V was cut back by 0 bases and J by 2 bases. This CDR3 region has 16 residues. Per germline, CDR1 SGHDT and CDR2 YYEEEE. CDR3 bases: TGTGCCAGCAGCTTGGGGGACAGGGACTCCACAGATACGCAGTATTTT. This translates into CASSLGDRDSTDTQYF.

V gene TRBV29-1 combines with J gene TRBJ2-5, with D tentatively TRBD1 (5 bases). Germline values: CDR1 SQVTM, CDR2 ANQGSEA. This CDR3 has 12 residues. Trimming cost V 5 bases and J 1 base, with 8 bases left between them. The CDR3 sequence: CSVSQGQETQYF. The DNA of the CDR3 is TGCAGCGTTTCCCAGGGCCAAGAGACCCAGTACTTC.

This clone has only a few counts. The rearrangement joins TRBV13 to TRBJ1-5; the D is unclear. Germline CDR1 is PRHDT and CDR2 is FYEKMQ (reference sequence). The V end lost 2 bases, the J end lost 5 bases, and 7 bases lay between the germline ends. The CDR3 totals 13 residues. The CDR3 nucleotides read TGTGCCAGCAGCTTACAGCGGGATCAGCCCCAGCATTTT. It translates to CASSLQRDQPQHF.

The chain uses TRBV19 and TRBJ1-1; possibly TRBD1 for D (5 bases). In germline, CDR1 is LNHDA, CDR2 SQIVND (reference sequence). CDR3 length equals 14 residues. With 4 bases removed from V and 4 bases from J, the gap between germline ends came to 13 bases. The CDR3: CASSTGPEGTEAFF. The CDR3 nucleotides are TGTGCCAGTAGTACGGGACCGGAGGGCACTGAAGCTTTCTTT.

The CDR3 DNA sequence: TGTGCCAGCAGCTTTCGGGACAGGGAAGGCAATCAGCCCCAGCATTTT. Encoded protein: CASSFRDREGNQPQHF. This rearrangement joins TRBV12-1 to TRBJ1-5; whether TRBD1, the table's D call, matches the DNA was not checked. TRBV12-1 is flagged as a pseudogene. There are 16 residues in the CDR3.

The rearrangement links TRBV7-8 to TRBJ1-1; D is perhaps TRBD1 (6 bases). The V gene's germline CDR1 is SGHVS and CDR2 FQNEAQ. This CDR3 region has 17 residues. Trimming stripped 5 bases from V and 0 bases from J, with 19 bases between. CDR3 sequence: CASSHGQFFHMNTEAFF. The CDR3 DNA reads TGTGCCAGCAGCCACGGACAGTTCTTCCACATGAACACTGAAGCTTTCTTT.

CDR3 nucleotide sequence: TGTGCCAGCAGCTTAGCTGGGACAGGGCGAGTTGAAAAACTGTTTTTT. It encodes CASSLAGTGRVEKLFF. The chain links TRBV7-9 to TRBJ1-4; 9 bases align to TRBD1. The ends lost 0 bases at V and 7 bases at J; junction bases unmatched: 6. CDR1 SEHNR and CDR2 FQNEAQ come from the germline V gene (reference sequence). This CDR3 contains 16 residues.

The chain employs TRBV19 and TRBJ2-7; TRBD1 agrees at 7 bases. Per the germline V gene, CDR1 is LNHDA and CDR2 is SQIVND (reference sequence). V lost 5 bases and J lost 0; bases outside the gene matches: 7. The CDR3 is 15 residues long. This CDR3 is CASSLTGTSSYEQYF. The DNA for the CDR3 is TGTGCCAGTAGTTTGACAGGGACGAGCTCCTACGAGCAGTACTTC.

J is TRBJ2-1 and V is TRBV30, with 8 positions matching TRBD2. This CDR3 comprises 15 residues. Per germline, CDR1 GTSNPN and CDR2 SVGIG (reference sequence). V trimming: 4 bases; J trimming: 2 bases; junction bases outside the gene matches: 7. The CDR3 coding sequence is TGTGCCTGGACCGGAAGCGGGGGCACCTACAATGAGCAGTTCTTC. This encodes CAWTGSGGTYNEQFF.

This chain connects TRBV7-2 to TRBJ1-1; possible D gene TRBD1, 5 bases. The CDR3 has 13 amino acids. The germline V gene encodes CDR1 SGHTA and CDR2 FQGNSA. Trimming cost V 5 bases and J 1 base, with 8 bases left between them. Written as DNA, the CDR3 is TGTGCCAGCAGCCAGGACAAGAACACTGAAGCTTTCTTT. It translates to CASSQDKNTEAFF.

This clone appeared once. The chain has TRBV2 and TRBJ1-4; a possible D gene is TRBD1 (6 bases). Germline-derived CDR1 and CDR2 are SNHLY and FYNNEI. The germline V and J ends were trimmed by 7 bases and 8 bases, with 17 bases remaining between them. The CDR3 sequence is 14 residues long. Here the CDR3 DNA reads TGTGCCAGCACCACCCGGGACACTTTGGAAAAACTGTTTTTT. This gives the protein CASTTRDTLEKLFF.

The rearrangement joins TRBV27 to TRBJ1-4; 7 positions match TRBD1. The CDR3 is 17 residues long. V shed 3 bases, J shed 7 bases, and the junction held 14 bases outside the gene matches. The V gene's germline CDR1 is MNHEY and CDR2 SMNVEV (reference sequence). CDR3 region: CASSFSSPTGLIEKLFF. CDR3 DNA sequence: TGTGCCAGCAGTTTCTCTAGTCCGACAGGGTTAATTGAAAAACTGTTTTTT. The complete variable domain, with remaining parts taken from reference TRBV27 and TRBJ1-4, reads EAQVTQNPRYLITVTGKKLTVTCSQNMNHEYMSWYRQDPGLGLRQIYYSMNVEVTDKGDVPEGYKVSRKEKRNFPLILESPSPNQTSLYFCASSFSSPTGLIEKLFFGSGTQLSVL.

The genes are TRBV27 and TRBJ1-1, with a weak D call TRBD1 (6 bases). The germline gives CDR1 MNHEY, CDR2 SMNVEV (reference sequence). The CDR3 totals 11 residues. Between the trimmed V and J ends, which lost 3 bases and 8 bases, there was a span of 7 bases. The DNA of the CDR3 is TGTGCCAGCAGTTTGGGGACAGAAGCTTTCTTT. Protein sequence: CASSLGTEAFF.

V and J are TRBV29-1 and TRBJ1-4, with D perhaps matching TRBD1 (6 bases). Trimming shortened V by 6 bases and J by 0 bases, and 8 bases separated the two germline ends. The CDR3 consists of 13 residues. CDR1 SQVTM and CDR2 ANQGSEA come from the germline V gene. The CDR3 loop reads CSVWTATNEKLFF. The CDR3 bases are TGCAGCGTATGGACAGCAACTAATGAAAAACTGTTTTTT.

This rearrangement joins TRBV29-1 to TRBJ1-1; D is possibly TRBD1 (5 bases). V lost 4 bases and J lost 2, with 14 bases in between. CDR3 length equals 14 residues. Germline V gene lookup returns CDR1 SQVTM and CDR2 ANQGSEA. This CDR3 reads CSVAGKHINTEAFF. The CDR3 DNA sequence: TGCAGCGTTGCAGGGAAGCACATCAACACTGAAGCTTTCTTT.

The CDR3 region is CASRAGSNEKLFF. The CDR3 nucleotides read TGCGCCAGCAGAGCAGGGTCCAATGAAAAACTGTTTTTT. The chain is built from TRBV5-1 and TRBJ1-4, with TRBD1 as a possible D gene (5 bases). Germline V gives CDR1 SGHRS, CDR2 YFSETQ. This CDR3 is 13 amino acids long. V was cut by 5 bases and J by 5 bases, with 10 bases left in between. The full variable domain, in which reference TRBV5-1 and TRBJ1-4 provide the parts outside the CDR3, is KAGVTQTPRYLIKTRGQQVTLSCSPISGHRSVSWYQQTPGQGLQFLFEYFSETQRNKGNFPGRFSGRQFSNSRSEMNVSTLELGDSALYLCASRAGSNEKLFFGSGTQLSVL.

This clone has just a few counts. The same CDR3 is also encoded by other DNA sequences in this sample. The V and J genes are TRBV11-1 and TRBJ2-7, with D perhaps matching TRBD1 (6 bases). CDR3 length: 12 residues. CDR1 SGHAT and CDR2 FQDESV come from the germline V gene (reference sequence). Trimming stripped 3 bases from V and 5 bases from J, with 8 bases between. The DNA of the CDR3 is TGTGCCAGCAGCTTCAGGGGAGACGAGCAGTACTTC. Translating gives CASSFRGDEQYF.

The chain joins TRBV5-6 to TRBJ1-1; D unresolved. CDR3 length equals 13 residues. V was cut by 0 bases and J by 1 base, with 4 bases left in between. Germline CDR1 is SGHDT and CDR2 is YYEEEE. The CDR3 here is CASSLGRNTEAFF. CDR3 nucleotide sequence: TGTGCCAGCAGCTTGGGCAGGAACACTGAAGCTTTCTTT.

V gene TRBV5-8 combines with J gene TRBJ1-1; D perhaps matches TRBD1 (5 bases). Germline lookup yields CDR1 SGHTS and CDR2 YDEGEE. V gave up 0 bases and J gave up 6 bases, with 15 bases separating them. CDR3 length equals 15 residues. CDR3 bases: TGTGCCAGCAGCTTGGCGGGGGAGGTAGCGGCTGAAGCTTTCTTT. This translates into CASSLAGEVAAEAFF.

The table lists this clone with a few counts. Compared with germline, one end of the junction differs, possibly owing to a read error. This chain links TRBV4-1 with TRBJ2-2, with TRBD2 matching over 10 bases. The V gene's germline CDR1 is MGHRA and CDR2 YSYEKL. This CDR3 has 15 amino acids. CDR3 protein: CASRQAGGPPGELFF. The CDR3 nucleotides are TGCGCCAGCAGACAAGCGGGAGGGCCCCCCGGGGAGCTGTTTTTT.